What follows is one T cell receptor beta chain and its context. This specimen belongs to a study of blood T cell repertoires in COVID-19. Study overall: Sites in the United States, Italy and Spain provided acute and convalescent COVID-19 samples. PBMCs, B-cell-depleted T cells, or T cells were the source of the cDNA or gDNA that made up the material.

Per the study methods: Amplified reference gene primers provided the basis for estimating nucleated cell counts. Some clones are missing from TCRdb's copy, which holds only in-frame ones; the method was immunoSEQ multiplex PCR. From that table come the V and J calls and clone size; the DNA was used to work out D and trimming. The sample holds 30,000 or so clones, approximately 95% seen once. CDR1 SGHRS and CDR2 YFSETQ come from the germline V gene. Germline trimming cut 4 bases from V and 6 bases from J; bases unmatched to any gene: 3. CDR3 size: 12 residues. Sequencing was performed on peripheral blood. The clonotype comes from a male donor with active COVID-19. The chain has TRBV5-1 and TRBJ1-2; TRBD1 aligns across 7 bases. CDR3 sequence reads: CASSVQGNGYTF. CDR3 DNA sequence: TGCGCCAGCAGCGTACAGGGGAATGGCTACACCTTC.